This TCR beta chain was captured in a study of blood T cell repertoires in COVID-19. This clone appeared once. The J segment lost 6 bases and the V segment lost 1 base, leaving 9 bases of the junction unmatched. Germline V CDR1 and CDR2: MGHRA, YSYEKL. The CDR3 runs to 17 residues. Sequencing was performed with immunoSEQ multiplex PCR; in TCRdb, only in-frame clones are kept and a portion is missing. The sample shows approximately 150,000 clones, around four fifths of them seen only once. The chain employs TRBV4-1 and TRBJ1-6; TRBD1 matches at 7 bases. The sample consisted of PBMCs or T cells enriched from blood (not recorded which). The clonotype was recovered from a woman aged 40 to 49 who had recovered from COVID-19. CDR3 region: CASSQGRGRTGNSPLHF. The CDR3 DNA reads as TGCGCCAGCAGCCAAGGAAGGGGGCGGACGGGTAATTCACCCCTCCACTTT.